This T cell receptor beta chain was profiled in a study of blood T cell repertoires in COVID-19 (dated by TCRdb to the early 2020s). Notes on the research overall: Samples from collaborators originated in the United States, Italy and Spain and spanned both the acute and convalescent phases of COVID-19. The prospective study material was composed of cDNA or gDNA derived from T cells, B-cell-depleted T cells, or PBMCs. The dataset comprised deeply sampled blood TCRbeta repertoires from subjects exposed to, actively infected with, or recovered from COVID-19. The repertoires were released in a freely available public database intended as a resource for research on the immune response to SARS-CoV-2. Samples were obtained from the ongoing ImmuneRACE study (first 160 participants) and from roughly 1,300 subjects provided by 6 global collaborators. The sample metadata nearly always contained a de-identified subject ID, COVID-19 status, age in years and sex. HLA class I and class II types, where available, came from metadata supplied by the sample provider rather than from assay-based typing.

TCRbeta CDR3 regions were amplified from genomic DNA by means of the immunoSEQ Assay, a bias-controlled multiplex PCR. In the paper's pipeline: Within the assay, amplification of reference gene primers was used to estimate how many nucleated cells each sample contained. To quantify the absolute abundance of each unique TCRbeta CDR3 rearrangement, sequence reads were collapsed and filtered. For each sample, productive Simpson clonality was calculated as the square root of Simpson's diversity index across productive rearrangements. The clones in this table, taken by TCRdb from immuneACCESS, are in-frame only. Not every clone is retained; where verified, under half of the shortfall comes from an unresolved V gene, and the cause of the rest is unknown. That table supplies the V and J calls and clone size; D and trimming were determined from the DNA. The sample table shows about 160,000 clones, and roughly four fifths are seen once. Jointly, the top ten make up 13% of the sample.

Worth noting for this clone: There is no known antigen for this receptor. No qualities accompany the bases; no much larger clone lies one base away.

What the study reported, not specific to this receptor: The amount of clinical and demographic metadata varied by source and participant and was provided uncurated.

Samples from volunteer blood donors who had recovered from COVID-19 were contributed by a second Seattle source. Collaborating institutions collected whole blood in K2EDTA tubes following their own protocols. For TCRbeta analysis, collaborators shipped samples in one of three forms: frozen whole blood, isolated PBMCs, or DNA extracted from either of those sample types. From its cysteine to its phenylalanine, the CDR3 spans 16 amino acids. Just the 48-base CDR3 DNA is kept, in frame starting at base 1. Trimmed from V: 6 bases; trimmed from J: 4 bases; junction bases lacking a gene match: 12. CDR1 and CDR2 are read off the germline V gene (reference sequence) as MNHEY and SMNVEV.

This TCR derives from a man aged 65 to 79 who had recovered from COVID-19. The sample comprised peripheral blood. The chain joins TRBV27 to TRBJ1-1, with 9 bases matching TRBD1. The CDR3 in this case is CASRPRTGASATEAFF. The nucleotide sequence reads TGTGCCAGCAGGCCCCGGACAGGGGCCAGTGCCACTGAAGCTTTCTTT.